A selection of T cell receptor beta chains follows, all from one sample in a study of PD-1 blockade in classical Hodgkin lymphoma. Method: immunoSEQ multiplex PCR; TCRdb's copy keeps in-frame clones and lacks some. The sample has roughly 140,000 clones; 78% are singletons. Specimen: peripheral blood mononuclear cells (PBMCs), collected before the second cycle of nivolumab. All receptors derive from a human donor with classical Hodgkin lymphoma. The CDR3 runs from the conserved cysteine through the conserved F or W. The D gene is left open where the match is weak. The size field is filled for only some rows; it gives once, few, many or a size class.

>TRBD1|TRBJ2-7|TRBV12-5|.
TGTGCTAGTGGTTTTTCAAACAAGGGGGGACAGGGCCCGCCCGAGCAGTACTTC
CASGFSNKGGQGPPEQYF
>TRBD1|TRBJ1-1|TRBV6-6|.
TGTGCCAGCAGTTACCGGGGACAGGGGTACACTGAAGCTTTCTTT
CASSYRGQGYTEAFF
>.|TRBJ1-2|TRBV29-1|.
TGCAGCGTCCTCAGGGACCACGGCTACACCTTC
CSVLRDHGYTF
>.|TRBJ2-7|TRBV6-5|.
TGTGCCAGCAATGGCTATCCCTGGGGGGAGCAGTACTTC
CASNGYPWGEQYF
>.|TRBJ1-6|TRBV5-5|.
TGTGCCAGCAGCTCGAGGACAGTCCCCTATAATTCACCCCTCCACTTT
CASSSRTVPYNSPLHF
>TRBD2|TRBJ2-3|TRBV7-2|.
TGTGCCAGCAGCTCGACTAGCGGGGGAGTGGATACGCAGTATTTT
CASSSTSGGVDTQYF
>.|TRBJ1-1|TRBV11-2|.
TGTGCCAGCAGCTTAACCATCGGGGGGTTCGCTTTCGCTGAAGCTTTCTTT
CASSLTIGGFAFAEAFF
>.|TRBJ1-4|TRBV28|.
TGTGCCAGCAGTGCCCCAGTTAGGGTCGCAAAACTGTTTTTT
CASSAPVRVAKLFF
>.|TRBJ1-2|TRBV27|.
TGTGCCAGCAGACCGCTGACCCGATTCTATGGCTACACCTTC
CASRPLTRFYGYTF
>TRBD1|TRBJ1-2|TRBV28|.
TGTGCCAGCAGTTTAAGGGACAGGGGAGGCTACACCTTC
CASSLRDRGGYTF
>.|TRBJ1-1|TRBV20-1|.
TGCAGTGCTGGCTACGGGGAAGCTTTCTTT
CSAGYGEAFF
>.|TRBJ1-2|TRBV7-9|.
TGTGCCAGCAACCCAAGCAGTTCTGGCTACACCTTC
CASNPSSSGYTF
>.|TRBJ1-2|TRBV28|.
TGTGCCAGCACTCCCTCTGGCGGATATGGCTACACCTTC
CASTPSGGYGYTF
>.|TRBJ2-2|TRBV27|.
TGTGCCAGCAGTTTTGGAAGGGGGGGCGGGGAGCTGTTTTTT
CASSFGRGGGELFF
>.|TRBJ1-4|TRBV2|.
TGTGCCAGCAGTACAGGGTCTGCTAATGAAAAACTGTTTTTT
CASSTGSANEKLFF
>.|TRBJ2-3|TRBV4-3|.
TGCGCCAGCAGCCAAGACAGGGGTTGGGCAGATACGCAGTATTTT
CASSQDRGWADTQYF
>.|TRBJ1-2|TRBV29-1|few
TGCAGCGTTATCAAGGGGGGCTACACCTTC
CSVIKGGYTF
>.|TRBJ2-5|TRBV30|.
TGTGCCTCGGAAGGGTACAGGCGAGAGACCCAGTACTTC
CASEGYRRETQYF
>.|TRBJ2-7|TRBV9|.
TGTGCCAGCAGCGAACTCGGGACAAGCACCTACGAGCAGTACTTC
CASSELGTSTYEQYF
>.|TRBJ2-7|TRBV28|.
TGTGCCAGCAGCCAGGGACCACACTACGAGCAGTACTTC
CASSQGPHYEQYF
>.|TRBJ1-5|TRBV4-1|once
TGCGCCAGCAGCCAAGATAATTTCAGGGACCCCAATCAGCCCCAGCATTTT
CASSQDNFRDPNQPQHF
>.|TRBJ1-6|TRBV6-6|once
TGTGCCAGCAGTTATTCGGGGGCTAATAATTCACCCCTCCACTTT
CASSYSGANNSPLHF